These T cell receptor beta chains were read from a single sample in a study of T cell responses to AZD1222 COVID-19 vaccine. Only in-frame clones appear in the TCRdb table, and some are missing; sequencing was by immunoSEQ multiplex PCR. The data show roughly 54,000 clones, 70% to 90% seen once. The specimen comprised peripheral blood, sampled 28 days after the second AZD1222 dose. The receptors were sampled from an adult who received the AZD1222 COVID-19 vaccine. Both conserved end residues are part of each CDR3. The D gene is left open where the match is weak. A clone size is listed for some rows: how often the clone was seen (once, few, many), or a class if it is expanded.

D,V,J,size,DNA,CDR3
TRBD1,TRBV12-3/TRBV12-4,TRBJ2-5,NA,TGTGCCAGCAGTTATCAGGGGGAAGAGACCCAGTACTTC,CASSYQGEETQYF
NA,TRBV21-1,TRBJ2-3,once,TGTGCCAGCAGCAAAGTTCTAGCGGGAGGGCCGGGGGATACGCAGTATTTT,CASSKVLAGGPGDTQYF
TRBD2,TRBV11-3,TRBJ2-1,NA,TGTGCCAGCAGCCTATTCCGGGGGGGGTCGAGCTCCTACAATGAGCAGTTCTTC,CASSLFRGGSSSYNEQFF
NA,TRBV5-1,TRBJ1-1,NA,TGCGCCAGCAGCTTTGAGGCCGACACTGAAGCTTTCTTT,CASSFEADTEAFF
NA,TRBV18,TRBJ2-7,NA,TGTGCCAGCTCACCGGCCGGGAACGAGCAGTACTTC,CASSPAGNEQYF
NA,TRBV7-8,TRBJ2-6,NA,TGTGCCAGCAGCTCCCCCGGGCCTTCCCGCAGATCTGGGGCCAACGTCCTGACTTTC,CASSSPGPSRRSGANVLTF
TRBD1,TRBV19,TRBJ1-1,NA,TGTGCCAGTAGCCTCAAAGGACAGGGTCGGGGCACTGAAGCTTTCTTT,CASSLKGQGRGTEAFF
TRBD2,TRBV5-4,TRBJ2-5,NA,TGTGCCAGCAGCCGGACTAGCGGGGCTTCGGAGACCCAGTACTTC,CASSRTSGASETQYF
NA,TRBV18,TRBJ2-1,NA,TGTGCCAGCTCACCACCGGTGGATCTGAATGAGCAGTTCTTC,CASSPPVDLNEQFF
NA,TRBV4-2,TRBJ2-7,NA,TGTGCCAGCAGCCAAATGGGGGGGCGCACCTACGAGCAGTACTTC,CASSQMGGRTYEQYF
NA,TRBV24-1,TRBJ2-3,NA,TGTGCCACCAGTGATCGGGGGGACACTTCCACAGATACGCAGTATTTT,CATSDRGDTSTDTQYF
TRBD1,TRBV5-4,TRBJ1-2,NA,TGTGCCAGCAGCTCATCCGGGACAGGGAACTATGGCTACACCTTC,CASSSSGTGNYGYTF
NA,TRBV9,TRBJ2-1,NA,TGTGCCAGCAGCGTGGGCGGCGGGGCGTACAATGAGCAGTTCTTC,CASSVGGGAYNEQFF
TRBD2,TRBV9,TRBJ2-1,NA,TGTGCCAGCAGCTTTAGCGGGAGGTTATCCTACAATGAGCAGTTCTTC,CASSFSGRLSYNEQFF
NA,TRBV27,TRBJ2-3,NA,TGTGCCAGCAGTTTATTAAGTATCGTCACAGATACGCAGTATTTT,CASSLLSIVTDTQYF
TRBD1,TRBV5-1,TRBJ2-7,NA,TGCGCCAGCAGCCCCCCAGGGGGCGGCGAGCAGTACTTC,CASSPPGGGEQYF
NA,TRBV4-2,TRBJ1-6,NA,TGTGCCAGCAGCCAAGAGGTCGGGGGCCAGCAAGGTTCACCCCTCCACTTT,CASSQEVGGQQGSPLHF
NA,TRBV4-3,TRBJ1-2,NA,TGCGCCAGCAGCCGAGAATACAGTGTAGATGGCTACACCTTC,CASSREYSVDGYTF
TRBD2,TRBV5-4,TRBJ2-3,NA,TGTGCCAGCAGCTTCACTAGCGGGGCTACAGATACGCAGTATTTT,CASSFTSGATDTQYF
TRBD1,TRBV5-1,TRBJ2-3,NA,TGCGCCAGCAGCTCGGACAGGGTTACAGATACGCAGTATTTT,CASSSDRVTDTQYF
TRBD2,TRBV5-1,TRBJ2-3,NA,TGCGCCAGCAGCTTGGAGGGAGGGGATCCAGATACGCAGTATTTT,CASSLEGGDPDTQYF
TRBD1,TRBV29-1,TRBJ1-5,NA,TGCAGCGTTAGGGACAGGGGGCAAAATCAGCCCCAGCATTTT,CSVRDRGQNQPQHF
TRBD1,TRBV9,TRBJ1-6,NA,TGTGCCAGCAGCGTAGAGGGACAGGGTAATTCACCCCTCCACTTT,CASSVEGQGNSPLHF
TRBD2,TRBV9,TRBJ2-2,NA,TGTGCCAGCAGCGTAGGAGGCGGGAGTTACACCGGGGAGCTGTTTTTT,CASSVGGGSYTGELFF
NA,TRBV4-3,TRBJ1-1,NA,TGCGCCAGCAGCCAAGCCAGCATGGGAACTGAAGCTTTCTTT,CASSQASMGTEAFF
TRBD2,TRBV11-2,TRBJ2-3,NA,TGTGCCAGCAGCTCCGGGACTAGCCGTGTCACAGATACGCAGTATTTT,CASSSGTSRVTDTQYF
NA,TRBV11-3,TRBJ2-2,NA,TGTGCCAGCAGCTTAGTCGGCAGGAACACCGGGGAGCTGTTTTTT,CASSLVGRNTGELFF
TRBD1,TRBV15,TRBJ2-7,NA,TGTGCCACCAGCGAGTACAGGGGGTCCTACGAGCAGTACTTC,CATSEYRGSYEQYF
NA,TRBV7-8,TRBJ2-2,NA,TGTGCCAGCAGCTTAGAAGGGGGGGCCCGACAGGGTACCGGGGAGCTGTTTTTT,CASSLEGGARQGTGELFF
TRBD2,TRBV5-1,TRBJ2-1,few,TGCGCCAGCAGCTTGGCCCCAGCGGGAGGGCCCAATGAGCAGTTCTTC,CASSLAPAGGPNEQFF
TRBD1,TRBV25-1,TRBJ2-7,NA,TGTGCCAGCAGTGAATACGCCGGGACAGGGAACGACGAGCAGTACTTC,CASSEYAGTGNDEQYF
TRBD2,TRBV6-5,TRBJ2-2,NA,TGTGCCAGCAGCCTCCTAGCGGTGAACACCGGGGAGCTGTTTTTT,CASSLLAVNTGELFF
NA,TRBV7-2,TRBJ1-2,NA,TGTGCCAGCAGCTTACAGGGGATCTATGGCTACACCTTC,CASSLQGIYGYTF
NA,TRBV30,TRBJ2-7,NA,TGTGCCTGGAGTGTACTAGGTGAGCAGTACTTC,CAWSVLGEQYF
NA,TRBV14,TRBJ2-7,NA,TGTGCCAGCAGCCAAGGAAGCGGGCCCTCCTACGAGCAGTACTTC,CASSQGSGPSYEQYF
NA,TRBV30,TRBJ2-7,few,TGTGCCTGGAGTGTTGGGTTCTTCCTTTACTTC,CAWSVGFFLYF
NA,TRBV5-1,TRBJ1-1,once,TGCGCCAGCAGCTCGGACGTGGGAAGGGACGGTGAAGCTTTCTTT,CASSSDVGRDGEAFF
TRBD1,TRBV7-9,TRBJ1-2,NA,TGTGCCAGCAGCACAGGGACAGGGCGCAACTATGGCTACACCTTC,CASSTGTGRNYGYTF
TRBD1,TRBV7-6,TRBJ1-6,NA,TGTGCCAGCAGCCATGGGACAGGTTCCTATAATTCACCCCTCCACTTT,CASSHGTGSYNSPLHF
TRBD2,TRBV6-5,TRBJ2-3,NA,TGTGCCAGCAGTTACGGGACTAGCGGGAACTGGTATTTT,CASSYGTSGNWYF
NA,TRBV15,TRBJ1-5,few,TGTGCCACCAGTCGACAAGGGAATCAGCCCCAGCATTTT,CATSRQGNQPQHF
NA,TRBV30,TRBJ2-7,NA,TGTGCCTGGAGTCCCGTAGGGGCCCTATACGAGCAGTACTTC,CAWSPVGALYEQYF
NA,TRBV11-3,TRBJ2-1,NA,TGTGCCAGCAGCTCTTCCGCAGGTCGTGAGCAGTTCTTC,CASSSSAGREQFF
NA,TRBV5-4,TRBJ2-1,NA,TGTGCCAGCAGCTTGGCGGGCGGGCCCCATAGTCTCTTC,CASSLAGGPHSLF
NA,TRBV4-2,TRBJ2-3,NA,TGTGCCAGCAGCCAAGATAGCACGGCAACTAGCACAGATACGCAGTATTTT,CASSQDSTATSTDTQYF
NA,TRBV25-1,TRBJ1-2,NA,TGTGCCAGCAGTGACGAGGGTAACTATGGCTACACCTTC,CASSDEGNYGYTF
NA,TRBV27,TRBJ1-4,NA,TGTGCCAGCAGTCCCGGGGAGGGGTCCACTAATGAAAAACTGTTTTTT,CASSPGEGSTNEKLFF
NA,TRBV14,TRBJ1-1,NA,TGTGCCAGCAGGTTACAGATAAACACTGAAGCTTTCTTT,CASRLQINTEAFF